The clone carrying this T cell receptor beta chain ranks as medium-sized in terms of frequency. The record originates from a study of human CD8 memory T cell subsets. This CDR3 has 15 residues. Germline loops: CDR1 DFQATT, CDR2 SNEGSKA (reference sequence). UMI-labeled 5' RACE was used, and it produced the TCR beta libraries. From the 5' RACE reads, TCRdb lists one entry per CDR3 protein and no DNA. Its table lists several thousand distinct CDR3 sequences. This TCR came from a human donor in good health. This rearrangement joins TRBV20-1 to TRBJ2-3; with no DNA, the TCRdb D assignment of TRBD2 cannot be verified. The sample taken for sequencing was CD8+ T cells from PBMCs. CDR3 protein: CSAIDIAGQDNTQYF.